One sample yielded the 32 T cell receptor beta chains listed below, sequenced in a study of CD8+ T cells in alopecia areata. Extracted RNA was reverse transcribed into cDNA, the sequencing template. Sequencing used immunoSEQ multiplex PCR; TCRdb keeps in-frame clones, though not all of them. Here the sample spans some 110,000 clones, 55% to 65% being singletons. Specimen: CD4+ T cells sorted from blood. Every receptor here comes from a human donor in good health.

Here the CDR3 DNA reads TGTGCCAGCAGCACAGACCGGGACACTCTTTATGGCTACACCTTC. Translation: CASSTDRDTLYGYTF. V usage is TRBV11-2 and J usage is TRBJ1-2; tentatively, D is TRBD1 (6 bases). Trimming left V 5 bases short and J 5 bases short, with 18 bases between. The CDR3 contains 15 residues. Germline CDR1 and CDR2: SGHAT and FQNNGV.

V usage is TRBV14 and J usage is TRBJ2-4; D perhaps matches TRBD2 (5 bases). Germline assignment: CDR1 SGHDN and CDR2 FVKESK. The ends were cut back, 1 base at V and 0 bases at J, with 16 bases in the middle. This CDR3 is 18 amino acids long. CDR3 residues: CASSQGVAAGLAKNIQYF. DNA for the CDR3: TGTGCCAGCAGCCAAGGTGTAGCAGCCGGACTAGCCAAAAACATTCAGTACTTC.

This clone has just a few counts. The chain uses TRBV5-4 and TRBJ2-5, with 8 bases aligning to TRBD2. The V gene's germline CDR1 is SGHNT and CDR2 YYREEE (reference sequence). CDR3 length: 16 amino acids. J gave up 4 bases and V 4 bases, and 12 bases lay outside the gene matches. CDR3 protein: CASSPQERGYGETQYF. The CDR3 DNA is TGTGCCAGCAGCCCCCAGGAGCGGGGGTATGGAGAGACCCAGTACTTC.

This clone was detected a few times. The J gene is TRBJ1-1, the V gene TRBV5-1; TRBD1 agrees at 7 bases. This CDR3 is 16 amino acids long. V was pared by 4 bases and J by 7 bases, with 16 bases of the junction left unmatched. The germline CDR1 and CDR2 sequences are SGHRS and YFSETQ. CDR3 sequence (DNA): TGCGCCAGCAGCGGGCACCGGGACAGCCCTAGCGGTGAAGCTTTCTTT. Its protein is CASSGHRDSPSGEAFF.

Only one count was recorded for this clone. The CDR3: CASSQGHGPIGEKLFF. CDR3 bases: TGCGCCAGCAGCCAAGGTCACGGACCGATTGGGGAAAAACTGTTTTTT. The rearrangement links TRBV4-1 to TRBJ1-4; D is unclear. Trimming left V 1 base short and J 8 bases short, with 17 bases between. Germline CDR1 MGHRA, CDR2 YSYEKL. There are 16 residues in the CDR3.

V usage is TRBV7-2 and J usage is TRBJ1-4; TRBD1 might be the D (5 bases). This CDR3 has 15 amino acids. Germline V gene lookup returns CDR1 SGHTA and CDR2 FQGNSA. Trimming left V 4 bases short and J 8 bases short, with 17 bases between. The CDR3 nucleotides read TGTGCCAGCAGCTCATTCGGGGCGCGTACCGAAAAACTGTTTTTT. Its protein product is CASSSFGARTEKLFF.

The chain carries TRBV29-1 and TRBJ2-7; a possible D gene is TRBD2 (5 bases). Trimming cost V 0 bases and J 8 bases, with 8 bases left between them. CDR3 length equals 11 residues. Germline CDR1 reads SQVTM; CDR2 reads ANQGSEA. This chain's CDR3 is CSVEDRGQQYF. In nucleotides, the CDR3 is TGCAGCGTTGAAGATCGGGGTCAGCAGTACTTC.

V and J are TRBV7-3 and TRBJ2-3; 8 bases map to TRBD1. This CDR3 has 15 residues. Trimming took 4 bases from V and 5 from J; bases not matched to a gene: 8. Germline assignment: CDR1 SGHTA and CDR2 FQGTGA. CDR3 bases: TGTGCCAGCAGCTCACGGACAGGGAGTATAGATACGCAGTATTTT. It yields the protein CASSSRTGSIDTQYF. Drawing the rest from reference TRBV7-3 and TRBJ2-3, the complete variable domain is GAGVSQTPSNKVTEKGKYVELRCDPISGHTALYWYRQSLGQGPEFLIYFQGTGAADDSGLPNDRFFAVRPEGSVSTLKIQRTERGDSAVYLCASSSRTGSIDTQYFGPGTRLTVL.

The chain uses TRBV2 and TRBJ2-5, with 11 nucleotides matching TRBD1. CDR1 SNHLY and CDR2 FYNNEI come from the germline V gene. This CDR3 is built from 15 residues. The V and J ends lost 3 bases and 5 bases, in that order; junction bases with no gene match: 5. Here the CDR3 reads CASSDRTGGRETQYF. The CDR3 DNA follows: TGTGCCAGCAGTGATAGGACAGGGGGCCGGGAGACCCAGTACTTC.

J is TRBJ1-2 and V is TRBV2; unclear D gene. From germline, CDR1 is SNHLY and CDR2 FYNNEI. The V and J ends lost 6 bases and 2 bases respectively, with 10 bases between them. The CDR3 covers 13 residues. The CDR3 DNA reads TGTGCCAGCAGCCCAAGGGAGAACTATGGCTACACCTTC. Its protein is CASSPRENYGYTF.

This clone was counted between two and nine times. V usage is TRBV30 and J usage is TRBJ2-2; TRBD1 matches 11 bases. The CDR3 runs 16 residues. V dropped 3 bases and J dropped 4; count of bases not matched to a gene: 7. CDR1 GTSNPN and CDR2 SVGIG come from the germline V gene (reference sequence). The CDR3 region has the DNA TGTGCCTGGAGCCCGGACAGGGGGCGCGGCACCGGGGAGCTGTTTTTT. This codes for CAWSPDRGRGTGELFF.

The chain carries TRBV27 and TRBJ1-1; no definite D call. This CDR3 contains 14 residues. Germline V gives CDR1 MNHEY, CDR2 SMNVEV (reference sequence). Trimming shortened V by 8 bases and J by 4 bases, and 17 bases separated the two germline ends. The CDR3 is CASCRDLMATEAFF. In DNA, the CDR3 is TGTGCCAGCTGCCGGGATCTAATGGCCACTGAAGCTTTCTTT.

The V gene is TRBV7-9, the J gene TRBJ2-5; 7 positions match TRBD1. This CDR3 spans 14 amino acids. Germline V gives CDR1 SEHNR, CDR2 FQNEAQ (reference sequence). With V trimmed by 3 bases and J by 4 bases, 5 bases remained unmatched. The chain's CDR3 is CASSFVPGGETQYF. As DNA, the CDR3 is TGTGCCAGCAGCTTCGTTCCAGGGGGAGAGACCCAGTACTTC.

The V call is TRBV11-2, the J call TRBJ1-2; D gene unclear. Germline V gives CDR1 SGHAT, CDR2 FQNNGV. V lost 1 base and J lost 8, with 20 bases in between. The CDR3 sequence is 16 residues long. The CDR3 is CASSLVAGTPIEGYTF. DNA of the CDR3: TGTGCCAGCAGCTTAGTCGCGGGAACCCCCATCGAGGGCTACACCTTC.

The chain employs TRBV30 and TRBJ2-5; TRBD1 or TRBD2 may be the D gene (5 bases each). The CDR3 contains 13 residues. The germline gives CDR1 GTSNPN, CDR2 SVGIG (reference sequence). V shed 0 bases and J shed 6 bases, with 11 bases lying between them. This chain's CDR3 is CAWSVRDEKTQYF. The CDR3 region has the DNA TGTGCCTGGAGTGTTAGGGACGAGAAGACCCAGTACTTC.

The CDR3 nucleotides read TGCAGTGCACCGAGGGCCGGTGAAGCTTTCTTT. Amino acid sequence: CSAPRAGEAFF. The rearrangement joins TRBV20-1 to TRBJ1-1, with unresolved D. This CDR3 spans 11 amino acids. The germline V gene has CDR1 DFQATT and CDR2 SNEGSKA (reference sequence). Trimming took 6 bases from V and 7 from J, leaving 12 bases between them.

This chain connects TRBV28 to TRBJ2-2; 10 positions match TRBD1. The V gene end was trimmed by 6 bases and the J gene end by 2 bases; junction bases not matched to a gene: 3. The CDR3 runs to 15 residues. Germline-derived CDR1 and CDR2 are MDHEN and SYDVKM. CDR3 sequence reads: CASRTGGANTGELFF. The CDR3 DNA reads as TGTGCCAGCAGGACAGGGGGCGCCAACACCGGGGAGCTGTTTTTT.

The chain uses TRBV30 and TRBJ1-2; D is uncertain. The CDR3 length is 11 residues. Germline V lookup: CDR1 GTSNPN, CDR2 SVGIG (reference sequence). The V and J ends lost 1 base and 6 bases respectively, with 6 bases between them. CDR3 sequence reads: CAWSGAHGYTF. DNA of the CDR3: TGTGCCTGGAGTGGGGCCCATGGCTACACCTTC.

The V and J genes are TRBV2 and TRBJ1-5; 9 nucleotides line up with TRBD1. The ends lost 8 bases at V and 4 bases at J; junction bases unmatched: 3. The CDR3 is 13 residues long. CDR1 and CDR2 (germline): SNHLY, FYNNEI. The CDR3 coding sequence is TGTGCCAGCCAAGGGACAGGGAATCAGCCCCAGCATTTT. It translates to CASQGTGNQPQHF.

The V and J genes are TRBV7-9 and TRBJ1-5; D might be TRBD1 (5 bases). CDR3 length equals 14 residues. The germline V gene encodes CDR1 SEHNR and CDR2 FQNEAQ (reference sequence). V lost 5 bases to trimming and J lost 2 bases, with 10 bases between them. The CDR3 DNA sequence: TGTGCCAGCAGCGAGGGGTTCGGCAATCAGCCCCAGCATTTT. This sequence encodes CASSEGFGNQPQHF.

J is TRBJ1-2 and V is TRBV6-5; possible D gene TRBD1, 5 bases. The CDR3 length is 14 residues. Germline CDR1 and CDR2: MNHEY and SVGAGI. Trimming removed 2 bases from V and 5 bases from J, with 12 bases in between. The CDR3 loop is CASSYGREVYGYTF. Here the CDR3 DNA reads TGTGCCAGCAGTTACGGCAGGGAGGTTTATGGCTACACCTTC.

The J gene is TRBJ1-5, the V gene TRBV19; D is perhaps TRBD1 (6 bases). This CDR3 is built from 13 residues. CDR1 and CDR2 (germline): LNHDA, SQIVND (reference sequence). Trimming removed 6 bases from V and 7 bases from J, with 13 bases in between. The CDR3 sequence: CASRLQGVQPQHF. The CDR3 DNA sequence: TGTGCCAGTAGGCTACAGGGCGTCCAGCCCCAGCATTTT.

As regards this clone: The sample carries other DNA sequences with the same CDR3. J is TRBJ1-1 and V is TRBV29-1, with 11 bases lining up with TRBD1. V shed 6 bases and J 3 bases; nucleotides not matched to a gene: 3. The CDR3 is 13 amino acids. Germline V gives CDR1 SQVTM, CDR2 ANQGSEA. CDR3 sequence: CSVRDRGDTEAFF. The CDR3 nucleotides read TGCAGCGTACGGGACAGGGGGGACACTGAAGCTTTCTTT.

The chain is built from TRBV5-1 and TRBJ2-7; D might be TRBD1 (5 bases). Trimming took 0 bases from V and 2 from J, leaving 9 bases between them. The V gene's germline CDR1 is SGHRS and CDR2 YFSETQ. CDR3 length equals 14 residues. Written as DNA, the CDR3 is TGCGCCAGCAGCTTGGTTCAGGGAACCTACGAGCAGTACTTC. Protein sequence: CASSLVQGTYEQYF.

The J gene is TRBJ2-5, the V gene TRBV6-5; TRBD2 aligns across 8 bases. The CDR3 sequence is 13 residues long. CDR1 is MNHEY and CDR2 is SVGAGI in the germline V gene. The V segment lost 8 bases and the J segment 1 base; nucleotides outside the gene matches: 3. CDR3 protein: CASSRGVQETQYF. CDR3 nucleotides: TGTGCCAGCTCGCGGGGGGTCCAAGAGACCCAGTACTTC.

This clone was observed a few times. The chain carries TRBV10-2 and TRBJ2-2, with 7 bases that match TRBD1. Trimming at V came to 6 bases and at J to 3 bases, leaving 7 bases not matched to a gene. CDR1 is WSHSY and CDR2 is SAAADI in the germline V gene. CDR3 size: 15 residues. The CDR3 reads CASRETGSYTGELFF. CDR3 nucleotide sequence: TGCGCCAGCAGAGAGACAGGGTCATACACCGGGGAGCTGTTTTTT.

The CDR3 loop is CASSPASRWEQFF. The CDR3 DNA follows: TGTGCCAGCAGCCCAGCTAGCCGGTGGGAGCAGTTCTTC. The V and J genes are TRBV7-2 and TRBJ2-1, with D tentatively TRBD2 (5 bases). The CDR3 is 13 amino acids. From germline, CDR1 is SGHTA and CDR2 FQGNSA. V was pared by 5 bases and J by 10 bases, with 15 bases between.

This clone has a single count. This sequence joins TRBV5-4 and TRBJ2-3; no firm D call. Germline CDR1 is SGHNT and CDR2 is YYREEE (reference sequence). The CDR3 has 15 residues. V lost 1 base, J lost 2 bases, and 11 bases lay in between. This chain's CDR3 is CASSLFGTNTDTQYF. The CDR3 nucleotides are TGTGCCAGCAGCTTGTTTGGCACTAACACAGATACGCAGTATTTT.

J is TRBJ1-5 and V is TRBV7-9, with TRBD1 matching over 7 bases. V shed 1 base and J 16 bases; nucleotides not matched to a gene: 10. The CDR3 loop spans 13 amino acids. Germline CDR1 reads SEHNR; CDR2 reads FQNEAQ (reference sequence). In DNA form, the CDR3 reads TGTGCCAGCAGCTTAGACCGAGGAGGGGGCCGCCATTTT. Translation gives CASSLDRGGGRHF.

The genes are TRBV5-1 and TRBJ2-5; tentatively, D is TRBD1 or TRBD2 (5 bases each). Germline values: CDR1 SGHRS, CDR2 YFSETQ. V was pared by 1 base and J by 1 base, with 11 bases between. CDR3 length equals 15 residues. The CDR3 sequence is CASSLLTGPQETQYF. The DNA for the CDR3 is TGCGCCAGCAGCTTGTTAACGGGGCCCCAAGAGACCCAGTACTTC. The whole variable domain, filled in from reference TRBV5-1 and TRBJ2-5, reads KAGVTQTPRYLIKTRGQQVTLSCSPISGHRSVSWYQQTPGQGLQFLFEYFSETQRNKGNFPGRFSGRQFSNSRSEMNVSTLELGDSALYLCASSLLTGPQETQYFGPGTRLLVL.

The rearrangement uses TRBV29-1 and TRBJ1-5; D remains unclear. Per germline, CDR1 SQVTM and CDR2 ANQGSEA. The germline V and J ends were trimmed by 4 bases and 3 bases, with 10 bases remaining between them. The CDR3 extends over 13 amino acids. Here the CDR3 reads CSVALAINQPQHF. The CDR3 DNA sequence: TGCAGCGTTGCGTTGGCCATCAATCAGCCCCAGCATTTT.

The genes are TRBV5-4 and TRBJ2-7; the D is unclear. The CDR3 loop spans 12 amino acids. Per the germline V gene, CDR1 is SGHNT and CDR2 is YYREEE (reference sequence). V was cut by 0 bases and J by 6 bases, with 7 bases left in between. Written as DNA, the CDR3 is TGTGCCAGCAGCTTGGTAGTAGGCGAGCAGTACTTC. Its protein is CASSLVVGEQYF. Full variable domain (missing parts from reference TRBV5-4 and TRBJ2-7): ETGVTQSPTHLIKTRGQQVTLRCSSQSGHNTVSWYQQALGQGPQFIFQYYREEENGRGNFPPRFSGLQFPNYSSELNVNALELDDSALYLCASSLVVGEQYFGPGTRLTVT.